What follows are 28 T cell receptor beta chains derived from one specimen sequenced in a study of blood T cells in healthy people across ages. A sample-barcoded 5' primer and a J-beta primer mix were used in a second PCR of about 7 to 12 cycles. TCRdb analysed the 5' RACE reads with MiXCR anew, one entry per CDR3 protein. The sample lists about 1.4 million distinct CDR3 sequences; around 55% were seen once. The sequencing sample was made of blood. The receptor source for this set is a young man in good health.

The V gene is TRBV5-1, the J gene TRBJ1-1, with 8 bases matching TRBD1. V shed 3 bases and J 4 bases; nucleotides not matched to a gene: 5. This CDR3 comprises 14 residues. In germline, CDR1 is SGHRS, CDR2 YFSETQ. The CDR3 reads CASSYLTGGTEAFF. In DNA form, the CDR3 reads TGCGCCAGCAGCTATTTAACAGGGGGCACTGAAGCTTTCTTT.

The chain carries TRBV18 and TRBJ1-5; 8 bases map to TRBD1. J was trimmed by 8 bases and V by 5 bases; bases with no gene match: 8. This CDR3 comprises 14 residues. Germline V gene data show CDR1 as KGHSH and CDR2 as LQKENI. The CDR3 region is CASSFGQGEKPQHF. DNA of the CDR3: TGTGCCAGCTCATTTGGACAGGGAGAAAAGCCCCAGCATTTT.

The rearrangement uses TRBV7-9 and TRBJ2-1; D ambiguous. Germline lookup yields CDR1 SEHNR and CDR2 FQNEAQ (reference sequence). V was trimmed by 5 bases and J by 10 bases, leaving 12 bases between them. This CDR3 comprises 12 residues. CDR3 in DNA: TGTGCCAGCAGCCAAGTGTATGCGGAGCAGTTCTTC. Protein sequence: CASSQVYAEQFF.

The genes are TRBV25-1 and TRBJ2-2; D is possibly TRBD1 (6 bases). Judging by the DNA end, TRBJ1-4 fits better; the J call may be wrong. Looked up from germline, CDR1 is MGHDK and CDR2 is SYGVNS. This CDR3 spans 14 amino acids. CDR3 sequence reads: CASLLTGYTEKLFF. The CDR3, as DNA: TGTGCCAGCCTACTGACAGGATATACGGAAAAACTGTTTTTT.

The V call is TRBV4-1, the J call TRBJ2-7; D gene unclear. The CDR3 loop spans 15 amino acids. In germline, CDR1 is MGHRA, CDR2 YSYEKL. V was cut by 6 bases and J by 1 base, with 16 bases left in between. The CDR3 sequence: CASRAKVDGSYEQYF. In DNA, the CDR3 is TGCGCCAGCAGAGCCAAAGTCGACGGATCCTACGAGCAGTACTTC.

V usage is TRBV4-3 and J usage is TRBJ2-1; TRBD1 is a possible D gene (5 bases). The V end lost 1 base, the J end lost 2 bases, and 15 bases lay between the germline ends. This CDR3 has 17 amino acids. Germline CDR1 is LGHNA and CDR2 is YSLEER. The CDR3 nucleotides read TGCGCCAGCAGCCAAGTGGGCCTGGCGGACACCTACAATGAGCAGTTCTTC. This encodes CASSQVGLADTYNEQFF.

DNA for the CDR3: TGTGCCAGCAGCGTAGGCGCGTCTAACTCTGGGGCCAACGTCCTGACTTTC. Translated, it gives CASSVGASNSGANVLTF. The V call is TRBV9, the J call TRBJ2-6; the D is unclear. Germline CDR1 is SGDLS and CDR2 is YYNGEE. Trimming left V 0 bases short and J 0 bases short, with 10 bases between. The CDR3 runs 17 residues.

The chain is built from TRBV27 and TRBJ2-7, with D possibly TRBD1 on 5 matching bases. Germline V gene data show CDR1 as MNHEY and CDR2 as SMNVEV (reference sequence). With 7 bases removed from V and 4 bases from J, the gap between germline ends came to 29 bases. CDR3 length: 18 residues. The CDR3 DNA is TGTGCCAGCACTCAAAGGGGCCTCGCTCCGGGTCAGGGATACGAGCAGTACTTC. Its translation is CASTQRGLAPGQGYEQYF.

This clonotype was detected only a few times. One end of the junction fails to match germline, which may point to a read error. This chain links TRBV5-1 with TRBJ2-5; 8 bases agree with TRBD1. With the DNA end fitting TRBJ2-7 better, the J assignment may be wrong. CDR1 and CDR2 (germline): SGHRS, YFSETQ. The CDR3 runs 13 residues. The CDR3 nucleotides read TGTGCCAGCAGATCCGGGACAGGCTACGAGCAGTACTTC. This translates into CASRSGTGYEQYF.

The chain employs TRBV29-1 and TRBJ1-1, with D possibly TRBD1 on 5 matching bases. CDR3 length equals 12 residues. V lost 6 bases and J 11 bases, leaving 19 bases between the germline ends. CDR1 SQVTM and CDR2 ANQGSEA come from the germline V gene. CDR3 in DNA: TGCAGCGTACCTGTCGGGGCGCAAGAGGCTTTCTTT. It specifies CSVPVGAQEAFF. Looking up the rest from reference TRBV29-1 and TRBJ1-1 gives the full variable domain: SAVISQKPSRDICQRGTSLTIQCQVDSQVTMMFWYRQQPGQSLTLIATANQGSEATYESGFVIDKFPISRPNLTFSTLTVSNMSPEDSSIYLCSVPVGAQEAFFGQGTRLTVV.

This clonotype was detected many times. The genes are TRBV20-1 and TRBJ2-1; 12 nucleotides agree with TRBD2. The CDR3 extends over 15 amino acids. The germline V gene has CDR1 DFQATT and CDR2 SNEGSKA (reference sequence). V was clipped by 3 bases and J by 9 bases; unmatched bases: 9. The CDR3 region is CSASSPSGGETEQFF. CDR3 nucleotide sequence: TGCAGTGCTAGTTCGCCTAGCGGGGGGGAAACTGAGCAGTTCTTC.

The chain employs TRBV7-2 and TRBJ2-3; D is possibly TRBD1 or TRBD2 (5 bases each). The CDR3 consists of 14 residues. The V gene's germline CDR1 is SGHTA and CDR2 FQGNSA. Trimming took off 1 base at V and 8 bases at J, with 13 bases between the two ends. CDR3 amino acids: CASSLERVQGTQYF. DNA of the CDR3: TGTGCCAGCAGCTTAGAGAGGGTGCAGGGTACGCAGTATTTT.

This chain uses TRBV24-1 with TRBJ2-5; TRBD2 agrees at 12 bases. V gave up 4 bases and J gave up 2 bases; unmatched junction bases: 7. The germline V gene encodes CDR1 KGHDR and CDR2 SFDVKD. This CDR3 comprises 17 residues. This CDR3 is CATSDRRLAGVQETQYF. Here the CDR3 DNA reads TGTGCCACCAGTGACAGAAGACTAGCGGGAGTACAAGAGACCCAGTACTTC.

The rearrangement joins TRBV20-1 to TRBJ2-7, with 7 bases lining up with TRBD1. In germline, CDR1 is DFQATT, CDR2 SNEGSKA (reference sequence). The ends lost 5 bases at V and 2 bases at J; junction bases unmatched: 9. The CDR3 consists of 14 residues. The DNA for the CDR3 is TGCAGTGCTGGTTTCCACAGGGGTACCTACGAGCAGTACTTC. As protein: CSAGFHRGTYEQYF.

V is TRBV3-1 and J is TRBJ1-6; D ambiguous. Germline loops: CDR1 LGHDT, CDR2 YNNKEL (reference sequence). The CDR3 is 13 amino acids. With 0 bases removed from V and 9 bases from J, the gap between germline ends came to 6 bases. CDR3 loop: CASSQDNSSPLHF. CDR3 nucleotide sequence: TGTGCCAGCAGCCAAGATAACAGTTCACCCCTCCACTTT.

This clonotype was observed a handful of times. The V gene is TRBV27, the J gene TRBJ2-7; D might be TRBD2 (6 bases). V was clipped by 5 bases and J by 3 bases, with 11 bases between them. The CDR3 is 13 amino acids. The germline gives CDR1 MNHEY, CDR2 SMNVEV (reference sequence). In nucleotides, the CDR3 is TGTGCCAGCAGTATCGGGACTTACTACGAGCAGTACTTC. It encodes CASSIGTYYEQYF.

Here the CDR3 DNA reads TGTGCCAGCAGATCGTTGCGGACAGGGAGCTACGAGCAGTACTTC. The encoded protein is CASRSLRTGSYEQYF. This chain links TRBV6-1 with TRBJ2-4, with 8 bases that match TRBD1. Gene TRBJ2-7 matches the end of the DNA better, so the J call may be wrong. The germline CDR1 and CDR2 sequences are MNHNS and SASEGT. The CDR3 sequence is 15 residues long.

This clonotype was seen a handful of times. The chain is built from TRBV7-7 and TRBJ2-1, with 13 bases fitting TRBD2. Losses at the gene ends were 3 bases for V and 8 bases for J; bases not matched to a gene: 1. The V gene's germline CDR1 is SSHAT and CDR2 FNYEAQ (reference sequence). The CDR3 totals 14 residues. CDR3 coding DNA: TGTGCCAGCAGCTTCGGGACTAGCGGGGATGAGCAGTTCTTC. Its translation: CASSFGTSGDEQFF.

The chain has TRBV20-1 and TRBJ2-1, with D possibly being TRBD1 or TRBD2 (6 bases each). CDR1 is DFQATT and CDR2 is SNEGSKA in the germline V gene (reference sequence). V lost 3 bases and J 2 bases, leaving 11 bases between the germline ends. CDR3 length: 14 residues. CDR3 coding DNA: TGCAGTGCTAGCGGGGGCCAAACCTACAATGAGCAGTTCTTC. Translating it yields CSASGGQTYNEQFF.

This clonotype has just a few counts. The J gene is TRBJ2-7, the V gene TRBV6-2 or TRBV6-3; D call uncertain. From germline, CDR1 is MNHEY and CDR2 SVGEGT. With 6 bases removed from V and 1 base from J, the gap between germline ends came to 10 bases. The CDR3 totals 13 residues. The CDR3, as DNA: TGTGCCAGCAGAAACCCGGGTTCCTACGAGCAGTACTTC. It yields the protein CASRNPGSYEQYF.

This clonotype was found a few times. This sequence joins TRBV6-5 and TRBJ2-7; the D call may be TRBD1 or TRBD2 (5 bases each). V dropped 2 bases and J dropped 3 bases, with 11 bases sitting between them. The CDR3 runs to 14 residues. Germline V CDR1 and CDR2: MNHEY, SVGAGI. The CDR3 spells CASSYGGTGYEQYF. The CDR3 nucleotides read TGTGCCAGCAGTTACGGTGGGACCGGCTACGAGCAGTACTTC.

The rearrangement joins TRBV6-6 to TRBJ1-4; tentative D call: TRBD1 (5 bases). Germline CDR1 is MNHNY and CDR2 is SVGAGI (reference sequence). The V and J ends lost 6 bases and 4 bases respectively, with 15 bases between them. CDR3 length equals 15 residues. CDR3 sequence: CASRHDSRRNEKLFF. CDR3 bases: TGTGCCAGCAGGCATGACAGCCGACGTAATGAAAAACTGTTTTTT.

The chain uses TRBV24-1 and TRBJ2-7; D tentatively reads TRBD1 or TRBD2 (5 bases each). Germline CDR1 is KGHDR and CDR2 is SFDVKD. The CDR3 spans 13 residues. V was cut by 2 bases and J by 3 bases, with 7 bases left in between. The CDR3 is CATSDWDGYEQYF. CDR3 DNA: TGTGCCACCAGTGATTGGGACGGCTACGAGCAGTACTTC.

This clonotype was observed many times. The rearrangement links TRBV7-9 to TRBJ2-5; 13 nucleotides agree with TRBD2. The CDR3 covers 20 residues. With 1 base clipped from V and 1 base from J, the junction kept 12 bases outside the gene matches. The germline V gene encodes CDR1 SEHNR and CDR2 FQNEAQ (reference sequence). The CDR3 is CASSLVGEGTSGAIQETQYF. CDR3 bases: TGTGCCAGCAGCTTAGTAGGAGAGGGGACTAGCGGGGCCATCCAAGAGACCCAGTACTTC.

This clonotype was seen only once. V and J are TRBV11-1 and TRBJ1-4; TRBD1 matches at 9 bases. Germline-derived CDR1 and CDR2 are SGHAT and FQDESV (reference sequence). The ends lost 3 bases at V and 8 bases at J; junction bases unmatched: 7. CDR3 length: 15 residues. The CDR3 region is CASSFRGQGDEKLFF. The CDR3 DNA sequence: TGTGCCAGCAGCTTTCGGGGACAGGGTGACGAAAAACTGTTTTTT. The whole variable domain, remainder taken from reference TRBV11-1 and TRBJ1-4, is EAEVAQSPRYKITEKSQAVAFWCDPISGHATLYWYRQILGQGPELLVQFQDESVVDDSQLPKDRFSAERLKGVDSTLKIQPAELGDSAMYLCASSFRGQGDEKLFFGSGTQLSVL.

The chain has TRBV6-5 and TRBJ1-1, with D possibly TRBD1 on 5 matching bases. This CDR3 is 13 amino acids long. Trimming removed 8 bases at V and 6 bases at J, with 16 bases between. Germline CDR1 reads MNHEY; CDR2 reads SVGAGI. CDR3 sequence: CASSQGETAEAFF. The CDR3 nucleotides read TGTGCCAGCTCCCAGGGCGAGACGGCTGAAGCTTTCTTT.

This chain connects TRBV20-1 to TRBJ1-6; D gene ambiguous. Germline values: CDR1 DFQATT, CDR2 SNEGSKA (reference sequence). Trimming pared 4 bases from V and 9 bases from J, leaving 13 bases between. The CDR3 spans 13 residues. CDR3 DNA sequence: TGCAGTGCTAATCGGATCTTAGGTTCACCCCTCCACTTT. Amino acids: CSANRILGSPLHF.

The V call is TRBV3-1, the J call TRBJ1-2; 8 bases are shared with TRBD1. The germline V gene encodes CDR1 LGHDT and CDR2 YNNKEL (reference sequence). There are 14 residues in the CDR3. Germline trimming cut 4 bases from V and 1 base from J; bases unmatched to any gene: 2. Written as DNA, the CDR3 is TGTGCCAGCAGCCTACAGGGGGTTAACTATGGCTACACCTTC. This encodes CASSLQGVNYGYTF.